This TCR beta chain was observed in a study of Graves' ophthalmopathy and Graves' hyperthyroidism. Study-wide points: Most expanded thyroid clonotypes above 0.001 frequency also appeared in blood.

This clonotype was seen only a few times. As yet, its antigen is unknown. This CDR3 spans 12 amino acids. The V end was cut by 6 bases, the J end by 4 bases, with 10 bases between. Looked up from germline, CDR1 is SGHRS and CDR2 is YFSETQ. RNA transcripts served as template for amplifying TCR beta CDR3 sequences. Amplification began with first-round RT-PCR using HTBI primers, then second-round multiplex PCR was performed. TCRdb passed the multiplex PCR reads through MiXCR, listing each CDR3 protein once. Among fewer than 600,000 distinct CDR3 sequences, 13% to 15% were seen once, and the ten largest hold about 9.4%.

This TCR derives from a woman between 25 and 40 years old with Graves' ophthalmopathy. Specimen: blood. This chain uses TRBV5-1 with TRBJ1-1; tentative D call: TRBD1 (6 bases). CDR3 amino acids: CASKGGGTEAFF. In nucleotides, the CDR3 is TGCGCCAGCAAGGGGGGGGGCACTGAAGCTTTCTTT.